This T cell receptor (beta chain) was recorded in a study of long-term antiretroviral therapy in people with HIV. Study overall: There is a gap of about a decade between the earliest samples and the later 2015 immediate-ART recommendation.

Overall study findings and caveats: Repertoires from HIV showed CDR3 length ranges narrower than those of controls.

The V end was cut by 6 bases, the J end by 5 bases, with 16 bases between. Germline V lookup: CDR1 ENHRY, CDR2 SYGVKD. This CDR3 has 15 amino acids. Among participants with HIV, every one received treatment in the United States. A note on this clone: Its antigen is not identified.

Version v3.0 of the immunoSEQ assay ran at survey level. Sequenced by immunoSEQ multiplex PCR; TCRdb stores in-frame clones only, minus some. The sample has about 20,000 clones, about 91% seen once. The chain joins TRBV10-3 to TRBJ2-2; D might be TRBD2 (7 bases). The sequence derives from a woman aged 50 to 60 with HIV. Material: unsorted PBMCs, obtained 4.4 years after starting antiretroviral therapy. CDR3 nucleotide sequence: TGTGCCATCAGCGTAACGGGGGGCGGGACCGGGGAGCTGTTTTTT. Protein: CAISVTGGGTGELFF.